Following are 29 T cell receptor beta chains from one sample sequenced in a study of T-cell memory formation after mild COVID-19. One entry per CDR3 protein, called by TCRdb with MiXCR from the 5' RACE reads. The sample consists of approximately 450,000 distinct CDR3 sequences, around a sixth of them appearing once. Material: PBMCs or a T cell subset sorted from them (not recorded which). These receptors were collected from an adult woman who had mild COVID-19 (a few samples of this study predate the infection). Cell type and time point are not known.

This clonotype was detected many times. The rearrangement uses TRBV12-3 or TRBV12-4 and TRBJ2-6, with D possibly matching TRBD1 (6 bases). V lost 4 bases, J lost 0 bases, and 13 bases lay in between. This CDR3 is 17 amino acids long. DNA for the CDR3: TGTGCCAGCAGTTACAACCAGGGGACCTCTGGGGCCAACGTCCTGACTTTC. Translated, it gives CASSYNQGTSGANVLTF.

The chain has TRBV5-1 and TRBJ2-1, with a weak D call TRBD2 (6 bases). This CDR3 is built from 14 residues. The germline V gene has CDR1 SGHRS and CDR2 YFSETQ. V lost 6 bases, J lost 5 bases, and 15 bases lay in between. CDR3 loop: CASTSQGLHNEQFF. CDR3 sequence (DNA): TGCGCCAGCACCAGTCAGGGACTCCACAATGAGCAGTTCTTC.

This clonotype was counted only a few times. This chain joins TRBV10-3 and TRBJ2-5, with D possibly TRBD1 on 6 matching bases. V was cut by 0 bases and J by 3 bases, with 8 bases left in between. CDR1 is ENHRY, CDR2 SYGVKD, per germline. This CDR3 comprises 14 residues. CDR3 sequence: CAISESGGEETQYF. CDR3 in DNA: TGTGCCATCAGTGAGTCTGGGGGCGAAGAGACCCAGTACTTC.

J is TRBJ1-1 and V is TRBV3-1; D not certain. CDR3 size: 12 residues. Germline assignment: CDR1 LGHDT and CDR2 YNNKEL (reference sequence). V lost 2 bases to trimming and J lost 4 bases, with 5 bases between them. The DNA for the CDR3 is TGTGCCAGCAGCCAACGGGCCACTGAAGCTTTCTTT. Translating gives CASSQRATEAFF.

At least ten counts were recorded for this clonotype. This chain uses TRBV30 with TRBJ2-5; D remains unclear. The CDR3 totals 13 residues. Per germline, CDR1 GTSNPN and CDR2 SVGIG (reference sequence). V dropped 4 bases and J dropped 3 bases, with 12 bases sitting between them. The CDR3 spells CAWTPPGKETQYF. In nucleotides, the CDR3 is TGTGCCTGGACTCCCCCAGGAAAAGAGACCCAGTACTTC. Complete variable domain (other parts from reference TRBV30 and TRBJ2-5): SQTIHQWPATLVQPVGSPLSLECTVEGTSNPNLYWYRQAAGRGLQLLFYSVGIGQISSEVPQNLSASRPQDRQFILSSKKLLLSDSGFYLCAWTPPGKETQYFGPGTRLLVL.

This clonotype has only a few counts. The rearrangement uses TRBV12-3 or TRBV12-4 and TRBJ1-4, with D maybe TRBD1 (6 bases). Trimming shortened V by 2 bases and J by 6 bases, and 13 bases separated the two germline ends. The CDR3 length is 15 residues. The CDR3 DNA follows: TGTGCCAGCAGTTTATTTAGAGGGGGTTATGAAAAACTGTTTTTT. The encoded protein is CASSLFRGGYEKLFF.

The gene calls are TRBV2 and TRBJ1-1; D call uncertain. Germline V CDR1 and CDR2: SNHLY, FYNNEI. Trimming took off 3 bases at V and 0 bases at J, with 8 bases between the two ends. The CDR3 runs to 14 residues. The CDR3 region is CASSDRFMNTEAFF. CDR3 coding DNA: TGTGCCAGCAGTGACAGGTTTATGAACACTGAAGCTTTCTTT.

This clonotype was found a few times. This chain joins TRBV4-2 and TRBJ2-1; 9 nucleotides agree with TRBD2. This CDR3 has 16 amino acids. Germline lookup yields CDR1 LGHNA and CDR2 YNFKEQ. V lost 3 bases and J lost 6; bases outside the gene matches: 9. The CDR3 nucleotides read TGTGCCAGCAGCCAGGCCGGGACTAGCACTTTCAATGAGCAGTTCTTC. Protein product: CASSQAGTSTFNEQFF.

The table lists this clonotype with many counts. This chain connects TRBV12-3 or TRBV12-4 to TRBJ1-5; the D is unclear. V lost 6 bases to trimming and J lost 1 base, with 10 bases between them. The CDR3 runs to 14 residues. The CDR3 DNA sequence: TGTGCCAGCAGCCTGGGTGGCAGCAATCAGCCCCAGCATTTT. It codes for CASSLGGSNQPQHF.

The chain is built from TRBV5-1 and TRBJ1-2; 7 bases agree with TRBD1. V trimming: 4 bases; J trimming: 3 bases; junction bases outside the gene matches: 6. Germline V gives CDR1 SGHRS, CDR2 YFSETQ. This CDR3 comprises 14 residues. CDR3 sequence: CASSKGASDYGYTF. CDR3 nucleotide sequence: TGCGCCAGCAGCAAGGGGGCATCGGACTATGGCTACACCTTC.

This clonotype was detected ten times or more. The CDR3 here is CASSSRLATGETQYF. DNA of the CDR3: TGTGCCAGCAGTTCCCGACTTGCGACGGGGGAGACCCAGTACTTC. The J gene is TRBJ2-5, the V gene TRBV6-2 or TRBV6-3; perhaps TRBD2 as D (5 bases). The CDR3 has 15 residues. Trimming left V 4 bases short and J 5 bases short, with 17 bases between. CDR1 MNHEY and CDR2 SVGEGT come from the germline V gene.

The chain recombines TRBV20-1 with TRBJ1-1, with a possible D match to TRBD1 (5 bases). V lost 0 bases to trimming and J lost 1 base, with 15 bases between them. CDR3 size: 16 residues. CDR1 is DFQATT and CDR2 is SNEGSKA in the germline V gene (reference sequence). In DNA form, the CDR3 reads TGCAGTGCTAGAGAAGGGGCCGGGCGCCGGAACACTGAAGCTTTCTTT. Translated: CSAREGAGRRNTEAFF.

The sample holds many counts of this clonotype. This sequence joins TRBV5-5 and TRBJ2-5, with TRBD1 matching over 7 bases. With V trimmed by 3 bases and J by 5 bases, 13 bases remained unmatched. This CDR3 contains 16 residues. In germline, CDR1 is SGHKS, CDR2 YYEKEE (reference sequence). As DNA, the CDR3 is TGTGCCAGCAGCTCTGCATCTCAGACAGGGTCGGAGACCCAGTACTTC. Amino acid sequence: CASSSASQTGSETQYF.

The table lists this clonotype with a few counts. The chain links TRBV6-6 to TRBJ1-5, with D unresolved. V dropped 7 bases and J dropped 4 bases, with 14 bases sitting between them. Germline V gene lookup returns CDR1 MNHNY and CDR2 SVGAGI (reference sequence). This CDR3 spans 14 amino acids. DNA of the CDR3: TGTGCCAGCACAACGGCGATGGGGAATCAGCCCCAGCATTTT. Translating it yields CASTTAMGNQPQHF.

The chain has TRBV11-2 and TRBJ2-1; the D is unclear. Germline loops: CDR1 SGHAT, CDR2 FQNNGV. This CDR3 comprises 10 residues. V was clipped by 5 bases and J by 9 bases, with 5 bases between them. As DNA, the CDR3 is TGTGCCAGCAGCGGTACTGAGCAGTTCTTC. This encodes CASSGTEQFF.

There are a few counts of this clonotype. This rearrangement joins TRBV10-3 to TRBJ1-4; weak D call: TRBD1 (5 bases). This CDR3 has 14 amino acids. Germline CDR1 and CDR2: ENHRY and SYGVKD. V was shortened by 5 bases and J by 2 bases, with 9 bases between the two germline ends. CDR3 region: CAISWDGTNEKLFF. CDR3 in DNA: TGTGCCATCAGTTGGGACGGTACTAATGAAAAACTGTTTTTT.

This clonotype has just a few counts. This rearrangement joins TRBV9 to TRBJ2-7, with TRBD2 matching 10 bases. Germline values: CDR1 SGDLS, CDR2 YYNGEE. This CDR3 has 15 residues. J gave up 6 bases and V 0 bases, and 6 bases lay outside the gene matches. The CDR3 is CASSVEAGGPGEQYF. CDR3 DNA sequence: TGTGCCAGCAGCGTAGAAGCGGGAGGGCCCGGCGAGCAGTACTTC.

The sample holds a few counts of this clonotype. CDR3 region: CASSGSGGITDTQYF. The CDR3 coding sequence is TGCGCCAGCAGCGGCTCAGGGGGCATCACAGATACGCAGTATTTT. The genes are TRBV5-1 and TRBJ2-3; 8 nucleotides align to TRBD1. The V segment lost 4 bases and the J segment 2 bases; nucleotides outside the gene matches: 6. Germline V gene lookup returns CDR1 SGHRS and CDR2 YFSETQ. The CDR3 contains 15 residues.

The chain employs TRBV18 and TRBJ1-1; TRBD1 matches at 8 bases. J lost 5 bases, V lost 4 bases, and 6 bases had no gene match. Germline V gene data show CDR1 as KGHSH and CDR2 as LQKENI. The CDR3 has 14 residues. CDR3 nucleotide sequence: TGTGCCAGCTCACAAGGACAGGGCCAGACTGAAGCTTTCTTT. This codes for CASSQGQGQTEAFF.

The chain combines TRBV29-1 with TRBJ1-1; D ambiguous. The CDR3 is 15 amino acids. V was shortened by 4 bases and J by 3 bases, with 18 bases between the two germline ends. Germline-derived CDR1 and CDR2 are SQVTM and ANQGSEA. The chain's CDR3 is CSVAGMRSVYTEAFF. In DNA, the CDR3 is TGCAGCGTTGCGGGGATGCGTTCAGTATACACTGAAGCTTTCTTT.

The chain employs TRBV10-3 and TRBJ2-3, with 9 nucleotides matching TRBD2. Germline CDR1 ENHRY, CDR2 SYGVKD. The CDR3 is 17 amino acids. V trimming: 3 bases; J trimming: 2 bases; junction bases outside the gene matches: 9. The CDR3 DNA reads as TGTGCCATCAGTGATGAGAAGGCGGGGGGGCCCACAGATACGCAGTATTTT. Translating gives CAISDEKAGGPTDTQYF.

There are a few counts of this clonotype. The chain is built from TRBV4-1 and TRBJ2-7; 10 bases map to TRBD1. Germline values: CDR1 MGHRA, CDR2 YSYEKL. The CDR3 runs 17 residues. V was pared by 4 bases and J by 4 bases, with 13 bases of the junction left unmatched. CDR3 protein: CASSRQGAGWSNYEQYF. CDR3 DNA: TGCGCCAGCAGCCGACAGGGGGCGGGTTGGTCCAATTACGAGCAGTACTTC.

This clonotype was seen only a few times. V gene TRBV5-5 combines with J gene TRBJ1-1; no clear D. The CDR3 runs to 14 residues. Germline V gene data show CDR1 as SGHKS and CDR2 as YYEKEE (reference sequence). The V end lost 6 bases, the J end lost 2 bases, and 14 bases lay between the germline ends. This CDR3 is CASIFMSGNTEAFF. In DNA form, the CDR3 reads TGTGCCAGCATCTTTATGAGTGGTAACACTGAAGCTTTCTTT.

The chain has TRBV4-3 and TRBJ2-1; tentatively, D is TRBD1 or TRBD2 (5 bases each). From germline, CDR1 is LGHNA and CDR2 YSLEER. The CDR3 runs to 18 residues. With 4 bases removed from V and 6 bases from J, the gap between germline ends came to 25 bases. DNA for the CDR3: TGCGCCAGCAGCCTATCAATCCGAGGGGACCTTACCTCCAATGAGCAGTTCTTC. This translates into CASSLSIRGDLTSNEQFF.

This clonotype was seen a handful of times. This chain connects TRBV7-6 to TRBJ2-7; 9 nucleotides agree with TRBD1. In germline, CDR1 is SGHVS, CDR2 FNYEAQ. The CDR3 is 16 amino acids. V gave up 1 base and J gave up 1 base; unmatched junction bases: 5. CDR3: CASSLGMGQGSYEQYF. DNA of the CDR3: TGTGCCAGCAGCTTAGGAATGGGACAGGGATCCTACGAGCAGTACTTC.

There are a few counts of this clonotype. The chain recombines TRBV18 with TRBJ2-3; TRBD1 or TRBD2 may be the D gene (5 bases each). V shed 2 bases and J shed 5 bases, with 14 bases lying between them. The CDR3 runs to 15 residues. Germline V gene data show CDR1 as KGHSH and CDR2 as LQKENI. CDR3 in amino acids: CASSPFEGAGDTQYF. CDR3 bases: TGTGCCAGCTCACCATTTGAAGGGGCGGGAGATACGCAGTATTTT.

The V and J genes are TRBV7-9 and TRBJ2-7; 8 bases are a match to TRBD2. Germline CDR1 and CDR2: SEHNR and FQNEAQ (reference sequence). The CDR3 has 15 residues. After removal of 4 bases from V and 0 bases from J, the junction contained 5 bases not matched to a gene. This CDR3 reads CASSWRGESSYEQYF. The CDR3 nucleotides are TGTGCCAGCAGCTGGCGGGGGGAAAGCTCCTACGAGCAGTACTTC.

This clonotype was seen many times. The J gene is TRBJ2-7, the V gene TRBV5-1; possibly TRBD1 or TRBD2 for D (6 bases each). Per the germline V gene, CDR1 is SGHRS and CDR2 is YFSETQ. V lost 4 bases and J lost 0, with 17 bases in between. This CDR3 comprises 16 residues. CDR3 amino acids: CASSPGAGPRSYEQYF. The CDR3, as DNA: TGCGCCAGCAGCCCGGGGGCCGGCCCTCGCTCCTACGAGCAGTACTTC.

Concerning this clonotype itself: At one of its ends the junction is not consistent with the germline gene, which may arise from a read error. The rearrangement uses TRBV15 and TRBJ2-7; D perhaps matches TRBD1 (6 bases). The CDR3 covers 12 residues. Germline V gene lookup returns CDR1 LNHNV and CDR2 YYDKDF (reference sequence). The CDR3 protein is CATSRVKGESDF. The CDR3 region has the DNA TGTGCCACCAGCAGAGTAAAGGGGGAATCGGACTTC.